This entry features one TCR beta chain sequence. The sample holds one count of this clone. Its cognate antigen has yet to be identified. Base qualities are not at hand, and no much larger clone is one base apart. This entry is derived from a study of blood T cell repertoires in COVID-19 (dated by TCRdb to 2020 to 2021). Some background on the complete study: Samples from collaborators originated in the United States, Italy and Spain and spanned both the acute and convalescent phases of COVID-19. Where HLA class I and class II types were available, the types were taken from metadata supplied by the sample provider, not from assay-based typing. A freely available public database, intended as a resource for researchers studying the immune response to SARS-CoV-2, is where the repertoires were released. The prospective study material was composed of cDNA or gDNA derived from T cells, B-cell-depleted T cells, or PBMCs. Sample metadata almost always included a de-identified subject ID, COVID-19 status, age in years and sex. The dataset comprised deeply sampled blood TCRbeta repertoires from subjects exposed to, actively infected with, or recovered from COVID-19. The samples were drawn from two sources: the first 160 participants of the ongoing ImmuneRACE study, and some 1,300 subjects contributed by 6 global collaborators. The investigation overall reported the following: The quantity of clinical and demographic metadata differed by source and by participant and was supplied without curation.

The immunoSEQ Assay, a bias-controlled multiplex PCR, was used to amplify TCRbeta CDR3 regions from genomic DNA. As for how the authors treated the data: The number of nucleated cells in each sample was estimated from the amplification of reference gene primers within the assay. To quantify the absolute abundance of each unique TCRbeta CDR3 rearrangement, sequence reads were collapsed and filtered. Productive Simpson clonality was computed per sample as the square root of Simpson's diversity index over productive rearrangements. The clones in this table, taken by TCRdb from immuneACCESS, are in-frame only. Not every clone is retained; where verified, under half of the shortfall comes from an unresolved V gene, and the cause of the rest is unknown. The V and J calls and the clone size are those of that table, but D and trimming were determined from the DNA. The sample table holds 390,000 or so clones, of which approximately 88% were seen once. In total, the top ten clones hold about 3% of the sample.

From the cysteine through the phenylalanine, the CDR3 covers 13 amino acids. Of all the DNA, just the CDR3 is kept, 39 bases in frame from base 1. CDR1 and CDR2, per the germline V gene, are SGHTA and FQGNSA. V loses 0 bases, J loses 2 bases, and the germline ends lie 5 bases apart. One collaborating source in Seattle enrolled patients during active infection and followed them longitudinally through the course of disease. Collaborating institutions collected whole blood in K2EDTA tubes following their own protocols. For TCRbeta analysis, collaborator samples were shipped as frozen whole blood, as isolated PBMCs, or as DNA extracted from either sample type.

The TCR originated in a woman aged 25 to 39 with COVID-19, enrolled during active disease. This chain is built from TRBV7-2 and TRBJ2-7; the D segment cannot be called with confidence. Sequencing input: peripheral blood. The CDR3 protein: CASSLARPYEQYF. The bases read TGTGCCAGCAGCTTAGCCAGGCCCTACGAGCAGTACTTC.